Following are 27 T cell receptor beta chains from one sample sequenced in a study of breast tumors, draining lymph nodes, adjacent tissues. Breast cancer patients provided tissue from their axillary draining lymph nodes. TCRdb reanalysed the multiplex PCR reads using MiXCR and keeps one entry per CDR3 protein. The sample shows about 110,000 distinct CDR3 sequences, roughly 29% of them seen only once. Sequenced input: axillary lymph node tissue. The receptors derive from a female donor with breast cancer. Some clones in this sample may be carry-over from other donors' samples.

In its sample, this clonotype was seen many times. This chain connects TRBV5-1 to TRBJ2-7; tentatively, D is TRBD2 (6 bases). The CDR3 has 13 residues. The germline V gene encodes CDR1 SGHRS and CDR2 YFSETQ. Trimming stripped 4 bases from V and 2 bases from J, with 10 bases between. The DNA of the CDR3 is TGCGCCAGCAGCCCGGGGGAGGCCTACGAGCAGTACTTC. Amino acid sequence: CASSPGEAYEQYF. The variable domain in full, with the rest retrieved from reference TRBV5-1 and TRBJ2-7, is KAGVTQTPRYLIKTRGQQVTLSCSPISGHRSVSWYQQTPGQGLQFLFEYFSETQRNKGNFPGRFSGRQFSNSRSEMNVSTLELGDSALYLCASSPGEAYEQYFGPGTRLTVT.

The rearrangement joins TRBV4-3 to TRBJ2-5; the match to TRBD2 covers 8 bases. The assigned J gene may be wrong: the sequence end matches TRBJ2-1 better. CDR1 and CDR2 from the germline V gene are LGHNA and YSLEER. The CDR3 is made up of 16 amino acids. The CDR3 loop is CASSQEGLVTVNEQFF. In DNA, the CDR3 is TGCGCCAGCAGCCAAGAGGGACTAGTGACTGTCAATGAGCAGTTCTTC.

Worth noting for this clonotype: It may be a read error: a sequence one base away is much more abundant. The V and J genes are TRBV5-1 and TRBJ1-4; maybe TRBD1 (6 bases). Germline lookup yields CDR1 SGHRS and CDR2 YFSETQ. The CDR3 runs 13 residues. CDR3 coding DNA: TGCGCCAGCTCCGTCCAGGGGAGTGAAAACCTGTTTTTT. Its translation is CASSVQGSENLFF.

This clonotype was recorded at least ten times. This rearrangement joins TRBV7-3 to TRBJ2-2; D is unresolved. CDR1 and CDR2 from the germline V gene are SGHTA and FQGTGA. Trimming pared 0 bases from V and 0 bases from J, leaving 2 bases between. The CDR3 sequence is 14 residues long. As DNA, the CDR3 is TGTGCCAGCAGCTTAACTGCGAACACCGGGGAGCTGTTTTTT. Its translation is CASSLTANTGELFF. Supplemented by reference TRBV7-3 and TRBJ2-2, the full variable domain reads GAGVSQTPSNKVTEKGKYVELRCDPISGHTALYWYRQSLGQGPEFLIYFQGTGAADDSGLPNDRFFAVRPEGSVSTLKIQRTERGDSAVYLCASSLTANTGELFFGEGSRLTVL.

CDR3 in DNA: TGTGCCAGCAGCCCCGGGACTAGCGCTCTCGAGCAGTACTTC. Protein: CASSPGTSALEQYF. This chain links TRBV7-3 with TRBJ2-7; 10 nucleotides line up with TRBD2. Germline-derived CDR1 and CDR2 are SGHTA and FQGTGA. V lost 5 bases to trimming and J lost 6 bases; unmatched junction nucleotides: 7. This CDR3 is built from 14 residues.

This clonotype was recorded at least ten times. The rearrangement links TRBV7-8 to TRBJ2-3, with 9 bases lining up with TRBD2. With 0 bases clipped from V and 0 bases from J, the junction kept 4 bases outside the gene matches. CDR1 and CDR2 (germline): SGHVS, FQNEAQ. CDR3 length: 17 amino acids. CDR3 DNA: TGTGCCAGCAGCTTAGCGCTAGCGGGATTTAGCACAGATACGCAGTATTTT. Its translation: CASSLALAGFSTDTQYF.

V is TRBV7-2 and J is TRBJ2-5; D may be TRBD1 or TRBD2 (6 bases each). Germline values: CDR1 SGHTA, CDR2 FQGNSA. V lost 3 bases and J 2 bases, leaving 13 bases between the germline ends. The CDR3 spans 15 residues. CDR3 nucleotides: TGTGCCAGCAGCTTTGGGGGGCTGTTGCAAGAGACCCAGTACTTC. This encodes CASSFGGLLQETQYF.

As for this clonotype: It may be a read error: a sequence one base away is much more abundant. The V gene is TRBV7-9, the J gene TRBJ2-1, with D perhaps matching TRBD1 or TRBD2 (6 bases each). The CDR3 sequence is 13 residues long. The germline gives CDR1 SEHNR, CDR2 FQNEAQ (reference sequence). The CDR3 DNA follows: TGTGCCAGCAGCTTTAGGGGGGCTGGTGAGCAGCTCTTC. Translation gives CASSFRGAGEQLF.

This clonotype was picked up many times. The V call is TRBV20-1, the J call TRBJ2-7; D could derive from TRBD1 or TRBD2 (6 bases each). The germline V gene encodes CDR1 DFQATT and CDR2 SNEGSKA (reference sequence). V was shortened by 1 base and J by 3 bases, with 10 bases between the two germline ends. CDR3 length equals 13 residues. This CDR3 reads CSARVGGHYEQYF. The DNA for the CDR3 is TGCAGTGCTAGAGTCGGGGGCCACTACGAGCAGTACTTC.

There are many counts of this clonotype. This CDR3 reads CATSDLRAGVYNEQFF. The CDR3 nucleotides are TGTGCCACCAGTGATTTGCGAGCGGGAGTATACAATGAGCAGTTCTTC. The chain employs TRBV24-1 and TRBJ2-1; 8 bases are a match to TRBD2. Germline V gene lookup returns CDR1 KGHDR and CDR2 SFDVKD. With 0 bases clipped from V and 4 bases from J, the junction kept 4 bases outside the gene matches. CDR3 length: 16 amino acids.

V usage is TRBV29-1 and J usage is TRBJ1-6, with 9 bases aligning to TRBD1. The CDR3 spans 15 residues. The trim removed 3 bases at V and 10 bases at J, leaving 10 bases unmatched. Germline V gene sequence: CDR1 SQVTM, CDR2 ANQGSEA. The CDR3 DNA reads TGCAGCGTTGACACCGGAACAGGGGGCGAATCACCCCTCCACTTT. Its protein is CSVDTGTGGESPLHF.

The rearrangement joins TRBV30 to TRBJ1-2; 10 nucleotides agree with TRBD1. CDR3 size: 12 residues. CDR1 is GTSNPN and CDR2 is SVGIG in the germline V gene (reference sequence). V gave up 1 base and J gave up 10 bases; unmatched junction bases: 3. CDR3 in amino acids: CAWSEGTGVYTF. CDR3 nucleotide sequence: TGTGCCTGGAGTGAAGGGACAGGGGTCTACACCTTC. The variable domain in full, completed from reference TRBV30 and TRBJ1-2, reads SQTIHQWPATLVQPVGSPLSLECTVEGTSNPNLYWYRQAAGRGLQLLFYSVGIGQISSEVPQNLSASRPQDRQFILSSKKLLLSDSGFYLCAWSEGTGVYTFGSGTRLTVV.

This chain connects TRBV12-3 or TRBV12-4 to TRBJ1-6; 9 nucleotides match TRBD1. The CDR3 is 14 residues long. Losses at the gene ends were 5 bases for V and 9 bases for J; bases not matched to a gene: 5. CDR3 loop: CASSRGQGLSPLHF. Written as DNA, the CDR3 is TGTGCCAGCAGTAGGGGACAGGGTCTTTCACCCCTCCACTTT.

Only one count was recorded for this clonotype. This sequence may be a read error, since a much larger clone differs from it by one base. The V and J genes are TRBV25-1 and TRBJ1-5; D unresolved. The CDR3 consists of 15 residues. Germline loops: CDR1 MGHDK, CDR2 SYGVNS. DNA of the CDR3: TGTGTCAGCAGTTTTTTGAAGGGAACCCATCAGCCCCAGCATTTT. This encodes CVSSFLKGTHQPQHF. The full variable domain, rest sourced from reference TRBV25-1 and TRBJ1-5, is EADIYQTPRYLVIGTGKKITLECSQTMGHDKMYWYQQDPGMELHLIHYSYGVNSTEKGDLSSESTVSRIRTEHFPLTLESARPSHTSQYLCVSSFLKGTHQPQHFGDGTRLSIL.

V is TRBV6-7 and J is TRBJ1-2; 8 bases fit TRBD1. TRBV6-7 is annotated as an ORF whose role is uncertain. The CDR3 is 14 residues long. Losses at the gene ends were 5 bases for V and 8 bases for J; bases not matched to a gene: 10. The CDR3 DNA follows: TGTGCCAGCAGTCACCCGCAGGGGGCTGAGGGCTACACCTTC. Translating gives CASSHPQGAEGYTF.

This clonotype came up many times. This may arise from a read error, as a much more abundant clone is one base away. The chain uses TRBV20-1 and TRBJ1-4, with 9 bases lining up with TRBD1. Germline assignment: CDR1 DFQATT and CDR2 SNEGSKA (reference sequence). The CDR3 consists of 13 residues. CDR3 region: CSARQGEDETLFF. CDR3 DNA: TGCAGTGCAAGACAGGGGGAGGATGAAACACTGTTTTTT.

Ten or more counts support this clonotype. The chain links TRBV7-8 to TRBJ2-1, with 8 positions matching TRBD2. Germline trimming cut 1 base from V and 9 bases from J; bases unmatched to any gene: 8. CDR1 is SGHVS, CDR2 FQNEAQ, per germline. CDR3 length: 15 amino acids. CDR3: CASSLDRTSTREQFF. CDR3 DNA sequence: TGTGCCAGCAGCTTAGACCGGACTAGCACCCGTGAGCAGTTCTTC.

This clonotype was counted ten times or more. A much larger clone lies one base from this, so it may be a read error. This chain links TRBV7-3 with TRBJ2-5; TRBD2 matches 7 bases. CDR3 length equals 13 residues. Germline V gene data show CDR1 as SGHTA and CDR2 as FQGTGA. This CDR3 is CASSLGRRETQCF. The CDR3 DNA follows: TGTGCCAGCAGCTTAGGGCGGCGGGAGACCCAGTGCTTC. Combining the CDR3 with reference TRBV7-3 and TRBJ2-5 gives the whole variable domain GAGVSQTPSNKVTEKGKYVELRCDPISGHTALYWYRQSLGQGPEFLIYFQGTGAADDSGLPNDRFFAVRPEGSVSTLKIQRTERGDSAVYLCASSLGRRETQCFGPGTRLLVL.

Notes on this clonotype: This CDR3 is missing its conserved last phenylalanine or tryptophan, likely due to a read error. This chain uses TRBV2 with TRBJ2-5, with D perhaps TRBD1 (7 bases). CDR1 SNHLY and CDR2 FYNNEI come from the germline V gene. This CDR3 is built from 13 residues. The V end was cut by 8 bases, the J end by 2 bases, with 12 bases between. The chain's CDR3 is CASGGTEQETQYL. DNA of the CDR3: TGTGCCAGCGGGGGGACAGAGCAAGAGACCCAGTACCTC.

V is TRBV3-1 and J is TRBJ1-1; TRBD1 matches at 10 bases. From germline, CDR1 is LGHDT and CDR2 YNNKEL (reference sequence). The CDR3 is 13 amino acids. V dropped 4 bases and J dropped 11; count of bases not matched to a gene: 7. CDR3 in amino acids: CASSRGTGVLAFF. The CDR3 DNA reads as TGTGCCAGCAGCCGGGGGACAGGGGTTTTGGCTTTCTTT.

The genes are TRBV2 and TRBJ1-1, with no clear D. V lost 2 bases, J lost 0 bases, and 7 bases lay in between. CDR3 length: 14 amino acids. Per the germline V gene, CDR1 is SNHLY and CDR2 is FYNNEI. The CDR3 here is CASSELGMNTEAFF. The DNA for the CDR3 is TGTGCCAGCAGTGAACTAGGAATGAACACTGAAGCTTTCTTT. The complete variable domain, with remaining parts taken from reference TRBV2 and TRBJ1-1, reads EPEVTQTPSHQVTQMGQEVILRCVPISNHLYFYWYRQILGQKVEFLVSFYNNEISEKSEIFDDQFSVERPDGSNFTLKIRSTKLEDSAMYFCASSELGMNTEAFFGQGTRLTVV.

The sample holds many counts of this clonotype. This CDR3 reads CASSSQGDETQYF. The CDR3 coding sequence is TGTGCCAGCAGCTCACAGGGAGACGAGACCCAGTACTTC. The rearrangement uses TRBV7-6 and TRBJ2-5; tentative D call: TRBD1 (6 bases). The CDR3 runs to 13 residues. V was cut by 4 bases and J by 5 bases, with 11 bases left in between. The V gene's germline CDR1 is SGHVS and CDR2 FNYEAQ.

Concerning this clonotype itself: At one boundary the junction diverges from the germline segment, which might be a read error. The chain recombines TRBV3-1 with TRBJ2-7; 7 nucleotides align to TRBD2. Germline V gives CDR1 LGHDT, CDR2 YNNKEL (reference sequence). CDR3 length: 14 residues. The DNA for the CDR3 is TGCGCCGGCAGCCAAGGTTCGACTAGCTCAAAGCAGTACTTC. Its translation: CAGSQGSTSSKQYF.

This rearrangement joins TRBV5-6 to TRBJ2-7, with TRBD1 identical over 9 bases. The CDR3 extends over 14 amino acids. The germline CDR1 and CDR2 sequences are SGHDT and YYEEEE. The V gene end was trimmed by 3 bases and the J gene end by 2 bases; junction bases not matched to a gene: 3. DNA for the CDR3: TGTGCCAGCAGCTCCAGACAGGGGGCCTACGAGCAGTACTTC. Translating it yields CASSSRQGAYEQYF.

This clonotype showed up many times. The chain links TRBV18 to TRBJ1-6, with a tentative D call TRBD1 (6 bases). Germline CDR1 KGHSH, CDR2 LQKENI. Between the trimmed V and J ends, which lost 2 bases and 8 bases, there was a span of 7 bases. The CDR3 has 13 amino acids. The CDR3 loop reads CASSPTGYSPLHF. The CDR3 DNA sequence: TGTGCCAGCTCACCAACAGGGTATTCACCCCTCCACTTT.

This clonotype was observed once. V usage is TRBV2 and J usage is TRBJ2-5; 7 bases agree with TRBD1. The CDR3 is made up of 14 amino acids. Germline loops: CDR1 SNHLY, CDR2 FYNNEI. Trimming at V came to 11 bases and at J to 5 bases, leaving 14 bases not matched to a gene. CDR3 nucleotide sequence: TGTGCCGTACGACAGGGCGGGTTTGAGGAGACCCAGTACTTC. Translation gives CAVRQGGFEETQYF.

The sample holds many counts of this clonotype. V is TRBV6-1 and J is TRBJ1-6; TRBD1 matches 8 bases. J lost 8 bases, V lost 4 bases, and 7 bases had no gene match. The CDR3 consists of 15 residues. Germline loops: CDR1 MNHNS, CDR2 SASEGT. The CDR3 nucleotides are TGTGCCAGCAGTGGAACCGGACAGGGTTATTCACCCCTCCACTTT. It translates to CASSGTGQGYSPLHF.